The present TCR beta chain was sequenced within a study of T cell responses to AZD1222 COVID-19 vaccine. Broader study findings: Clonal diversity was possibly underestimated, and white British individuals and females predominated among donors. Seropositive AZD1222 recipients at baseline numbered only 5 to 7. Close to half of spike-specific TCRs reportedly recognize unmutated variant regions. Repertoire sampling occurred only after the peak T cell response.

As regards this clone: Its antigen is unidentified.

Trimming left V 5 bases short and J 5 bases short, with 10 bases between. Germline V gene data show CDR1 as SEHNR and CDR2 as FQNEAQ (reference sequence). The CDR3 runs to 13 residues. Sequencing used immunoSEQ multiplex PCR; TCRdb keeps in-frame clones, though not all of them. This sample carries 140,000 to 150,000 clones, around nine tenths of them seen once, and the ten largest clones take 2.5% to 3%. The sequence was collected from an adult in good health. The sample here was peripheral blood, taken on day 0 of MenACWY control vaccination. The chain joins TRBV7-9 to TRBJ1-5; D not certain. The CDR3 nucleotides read TGTGCCAGCAGCGTGGACGGGGATCAGCCCCAGCATTTT. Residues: CASSVDGDQPQHF. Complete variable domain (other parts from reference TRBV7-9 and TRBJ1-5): DTGVSQNPRHKITKRGQNVTFRCDPISEHNRLYWYRQTLGQGPEFLTYFQNEAQLEKSRLLSDRFSAERPKGSFSTLEIQRTEQGDSAMYLCASSVDGDQPQHFGDGTRLSIL.